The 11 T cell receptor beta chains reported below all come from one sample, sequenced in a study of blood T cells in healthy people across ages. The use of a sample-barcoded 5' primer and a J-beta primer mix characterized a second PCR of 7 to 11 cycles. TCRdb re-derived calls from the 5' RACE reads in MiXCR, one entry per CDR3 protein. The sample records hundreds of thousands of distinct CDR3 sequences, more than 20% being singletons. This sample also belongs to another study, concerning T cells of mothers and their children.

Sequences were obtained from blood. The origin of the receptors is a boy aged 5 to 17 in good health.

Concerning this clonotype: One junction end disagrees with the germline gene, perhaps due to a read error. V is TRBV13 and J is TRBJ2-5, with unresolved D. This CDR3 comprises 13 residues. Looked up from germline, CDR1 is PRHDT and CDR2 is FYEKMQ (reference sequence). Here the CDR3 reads CANSFTREETQYF. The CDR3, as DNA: TGTGCCAACAGCTTTACCAGAGAAGAGACCCAGTACTTC.

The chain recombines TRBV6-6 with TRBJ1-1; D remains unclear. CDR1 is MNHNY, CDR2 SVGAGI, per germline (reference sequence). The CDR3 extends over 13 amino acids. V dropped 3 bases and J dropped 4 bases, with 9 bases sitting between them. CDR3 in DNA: TGTGCCAGCAGTTATACTACAGCCACTGAAGCTTTCTTT. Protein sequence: CASSYTTATEAFF.

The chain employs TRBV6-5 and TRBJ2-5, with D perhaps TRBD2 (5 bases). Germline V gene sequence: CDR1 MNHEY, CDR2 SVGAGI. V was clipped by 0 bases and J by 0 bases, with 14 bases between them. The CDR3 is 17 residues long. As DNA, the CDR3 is TGTGCCAGCAGTTACTCGGTAGCGAGACCGTACCAAGAGACCCAGTACTTC. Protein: CASSYSVARPYQETQYF.

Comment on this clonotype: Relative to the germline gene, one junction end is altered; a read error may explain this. CDR3 region: CASSAGTSIYEQCF. The CDR3 DNA is TGTGCCAGCAGCGCCGGGACTAGCATTTACGAGCAGTGCTTC. The genes are TRBV7-2 and TRBJ2-7, with TRBD2 matching over 9 bases. CDR3 length equals 14 residues. The germline V gene encodes CDR1 SGHTA and CDR2 FQGNSA.

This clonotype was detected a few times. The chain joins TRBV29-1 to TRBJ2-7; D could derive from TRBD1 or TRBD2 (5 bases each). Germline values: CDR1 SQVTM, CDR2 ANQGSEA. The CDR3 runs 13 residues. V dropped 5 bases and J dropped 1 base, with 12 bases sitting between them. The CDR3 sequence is CSVWRGESYEQYF. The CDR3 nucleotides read TGCAGCGTTTGGCGAGGGGAGTCCTACGAGCAGTACTTC.

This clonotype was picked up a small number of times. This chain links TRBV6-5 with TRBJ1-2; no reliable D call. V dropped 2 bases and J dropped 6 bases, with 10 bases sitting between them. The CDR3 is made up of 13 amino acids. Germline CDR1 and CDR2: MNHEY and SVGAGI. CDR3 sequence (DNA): TGTGCCAGCAGTTACGTAGGAAGAGATGGCTACACCTTC. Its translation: CASSYVGRDGYTF.

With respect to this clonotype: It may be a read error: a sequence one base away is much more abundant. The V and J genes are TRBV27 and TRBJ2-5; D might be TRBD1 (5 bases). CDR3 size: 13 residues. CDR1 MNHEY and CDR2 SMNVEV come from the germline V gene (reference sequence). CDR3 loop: CSSSLGQGETQYF. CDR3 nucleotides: TGTTCCAGCAGTTTAGGGCAGGGAGAGACCCAGTACTTC.

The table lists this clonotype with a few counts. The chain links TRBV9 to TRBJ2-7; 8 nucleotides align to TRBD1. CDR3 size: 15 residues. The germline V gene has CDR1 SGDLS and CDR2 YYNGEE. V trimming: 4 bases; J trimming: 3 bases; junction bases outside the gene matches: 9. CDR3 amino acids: CASSLGGTGDYEQYF. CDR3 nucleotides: TGTGCCAGCAGCCTTGGGGGGACAGGCGACTACGAGCAGTACTTC.

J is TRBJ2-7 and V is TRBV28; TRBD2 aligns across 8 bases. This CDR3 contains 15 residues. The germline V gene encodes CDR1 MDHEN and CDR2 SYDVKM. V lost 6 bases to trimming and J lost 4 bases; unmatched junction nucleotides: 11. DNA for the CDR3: TGTGCCAGCAGACTGCGGGGGGCATTGGGATACGAGCAGTACTTC. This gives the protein CASRLRGALGYEQYF.

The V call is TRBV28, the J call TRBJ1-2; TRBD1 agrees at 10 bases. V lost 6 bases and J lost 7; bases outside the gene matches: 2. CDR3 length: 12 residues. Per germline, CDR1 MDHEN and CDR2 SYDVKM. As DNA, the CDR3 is TGTGCCAGCAGGGGACAGGGGCCTGGCTACACCTTC. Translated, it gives CASRGQGPGYTF.

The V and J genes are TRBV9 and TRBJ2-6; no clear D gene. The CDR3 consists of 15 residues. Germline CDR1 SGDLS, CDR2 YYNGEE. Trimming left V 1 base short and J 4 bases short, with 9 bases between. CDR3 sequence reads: CASSVRGSGANVLTF. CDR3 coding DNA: TGTGCCAGCAGCGTACGAGGATCCGGGGCCAACGTCCTGACTTTC.